Detailed here is one T cell receptor (beta chain). Its antigen is unidentified. Sequenced by immunoSEQ multiplex PCR; TCRdb stores in-frame clones only, minus some. This sample has 150,000 to 200,000 clones, with 75% to 95% found just once. These data belong to a study of T cell responses to AZD1222 COVID-19 vaccine. Study overall: Pooling was applied to second doses at about 4 or about 12 weeks.

General study findings and limits: The repertoires were collected only after the peak T cell response. Once two AZD1222 doses were given, Spike-specific TCR breadth and depth went up.

Germline assignment: CDR1 LGHNA and CDR2 YNFKEQ. V dropped 4 bases and J dropped 3 bases, with 16 bases sitting between them. The CDR3 consists of 16 residues. The sample here was peripheral blood, taken on day 0 of AZD1222 vaccination. This sequence was found in an adult in good health. The rearrangement links TRBV4-2 to TRBJ1-5, with D uncertain. The CDR3 DNA sequence: TGTGCCAGCAGCCTGGTTCCGGCAGGTAACAATCAGCCCCAGCATTTT. Its protein is CASSLVPAGNNQPQHF.